Here is one T cell receptor beta chain with its context. Its cognate antigen has yet to be identified. Within one base of it there is no much larger clone, and no base qualities were kept. The CDR3 measures 15 amino acids from cysteine to phenylalanine. Only the CDR3 part of the read is kept: 45 bases, read in frame from the first base. CDR1 and CDR2, looked up from the germline V gene, are MNHEY and SVGEGT. Trimming at the junction amounts to 5 bases on V and 6 bases on J, and the germline ends lie 19 bases apart. The record originates from a study of spatial heterogeneity in lung cancer (dated by TCRdb to the late 2010s). Describing the broader study: The donors were some 76 patients from the lung TRACERx cohort who had early-stage, untreated non-small cell lung cancer. Follow-up PBMC samples were sequenced whenever available, and the median time to follow-up was around two years after resection. Beta-chain transcripts were consistently detected in greater numbers than alpha-chain transcripts, which likely reflects a higher abundance of beta-chain transcripts. In the raw uncorrected reads, each unique combination of TCR and UMI appeared more than ten times on average. TCR alpha and beta repertoires were quantitatively compared across multiple tumor regions, matched nontumor lung and blood in non-small cell lung cancer. TCR repertoire features were related to nonsynonymous mutation counts determined by whole-exome sequencing of tumor tissue. Both alpha and beta chains were TCR-sequenced in samples taken at surgery, namely 220 tumor regions, fewer than 85 matched nontumor lung samples and around 53 PBMC samples. What the research found in general, with its limitations: Additional single-cell paired TCR alpha and beta sequencing was considered necessary to confirm, at a functional level, the hypothesis that regional TCRs recognize regional mutations. Only 14 patients were included in comparisons of baseline and follow-up blood repertoires. Ubiquitous expanded tumor TCRs showed up in blood more often at tumor resection than at routine follow-up.

The intended sense of this specimen's time point label: blood at routine non-recurrence follow-up after resection. TCR sequencing used whole RNA extracted from tumor and nontumor lung tissue, or from cryopreserved PBMC samples, without cell sorting. A patient was chosen for TCR sequencing only when enough RNA was available from at least two tumor regions. The library was built by means of 5' RACE. Sequenced using a NextSeq 500. The TCR library protocol attached a unique molecular identifier to each TCR cDNA molecule to allow correction of PCR and sequencing errors. For the original study's pipeline: TCR identification, UMI-based error correction and CDR3 extraction were all carried out with Decombinator tools. Expanded TCRs were defined as those above a frequency of 2 per 1,000, corresponding to the top 1% of the tumor frequency distribution. Renyi diversity was computed with the R vegan package after each repertoire had been subsampled 100 times to 5,000 TCRs. CDR3 similarity networks were constructed using string-kernel similarity of amino acid triplets, with links drawn between CDR3s whose pairwise similarity was above 0.82. The public reads were quality trimmed at Q25 with fastp and then assembled into clones with MiXCR by TCRdb, keeping productive beta chains. Each CDR3 protein appears once, grouped with its most common genes and DNA. The V and J calls shown here were made by TCRdb, not taken from the authors' results. Within this sample are about 50,000 distinct CDR3 sequences, with under 8% of them counted one time only. Of the sample, 35% to 45% is held by the ten largest clones.

The sequencing used PBMCs, collected at follow-up. The source of this sequence is a female donor with early-stage non-small cell lung cancer. The rearranged segments are TRBV6-2 or TRBV6-3 and TRBJ1-1, and TRBD1 may be the D gene, going by 6 matching bases. The DNA reads TGTGCCAGCAGTGAGAACTTACAGGGCGGGGCTGAAGCTTTCTTT. The translation is CASSENLQGGAEAFF.